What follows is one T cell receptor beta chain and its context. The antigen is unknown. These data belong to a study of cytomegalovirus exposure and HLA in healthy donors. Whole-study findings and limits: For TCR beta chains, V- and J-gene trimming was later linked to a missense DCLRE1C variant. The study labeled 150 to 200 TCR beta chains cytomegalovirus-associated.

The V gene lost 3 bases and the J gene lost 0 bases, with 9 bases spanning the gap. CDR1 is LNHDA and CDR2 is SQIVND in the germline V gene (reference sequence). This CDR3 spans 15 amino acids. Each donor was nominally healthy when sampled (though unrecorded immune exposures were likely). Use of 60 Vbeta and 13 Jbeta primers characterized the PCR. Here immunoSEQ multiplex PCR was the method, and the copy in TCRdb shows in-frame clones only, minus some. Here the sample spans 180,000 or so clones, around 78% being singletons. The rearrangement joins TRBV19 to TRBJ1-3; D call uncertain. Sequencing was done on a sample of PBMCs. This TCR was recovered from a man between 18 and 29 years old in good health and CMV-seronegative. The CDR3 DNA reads TGTGCCAGTAGTATCTCAGACTACTCTGGAAACACCATATATTTT. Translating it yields CASSISDYSGNTIYF. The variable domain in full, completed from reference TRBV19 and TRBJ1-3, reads DGGITQSPKYLFRKEGQNVTLSCEQNLNHDAMYWYRQDPGQGLRLIYYSQIVNDFQKGDIAEGYSVSREKKESFPLTVTSAQKNPTAFYLCASSISDYSGNTIYFGEGSWLTVV.